A selection of T cell receptor beta chains follows, all from one sample in a study of blood T cell repertoires in COVID-19. Repertoires were generated with immunoSEQ multiplex PCR, while TCRdb's copy carries only in-frame clones and drops some. In the table there are approximately 240,000 clones, roughly 80% of which are singletons. Specimen: peripheral blood. Receptor source: a woman aged 60 to 75 with active or convalescent COVID-19. Each CDR3 is given with its conserved first and last residue. A D gene is named only where the DNA matches it firmly. The size of a clone is reported for some rows only, either as once, few or many, or as a class for expanded clones.

size: once; D: TRBD1; V: TRBV5-1; J: TRBJ1-1; DNA: TGCGCCAGCAGCTTGGTACGCGGGGACAGGTCGTTGGCAACCGAAGCTTTCTTT; CDR3: CASSLVRGDRSLATEAFF
size: once; D: TRBD1; V: TRBV24-1; J: TRBJ1-6; DNA: TGTGCCAATACAAGGCGGGACAGGGATAATTCACCCCTCCACTTT; CDR3: CANTRRDRDNSPLHF
size: .; D: TRBD1; V: TRBV30; J: TRBJ1-3; DNA: TGTGCCTGGAGGACAGGGCGAAACACCATATATTTT; CDR3: CAWRTGRNTIYF
size: .; D: .; V: TRBV13; J: TRBJ1-1; DNA: TGTGCCAGCAGCCTTAACGGGGGGGGCCCGAGAGGGACTGAAGCTTTCTTT; CDR3: CASSLNGGGPRGTEAFF
size: .; D: .; V: TRBV7-2; J: TRBJ2-3; DNA: TGTGCCAGCAGCCCGGGCACAGATACGCAGTATTTT; CDR3: CASSPGTDTQYF
size: .; D: TRBD2; V: TRBV4-2; J: TRBJ2-1; DNA: TGTGCCAGCAGCCAAGGCAATAGCGGGGATAATGAGCAGTTCTTC; CDR3: CASSQGNSGDNEQFF
size: .; D: TRBD1; V: TRBV5-1; J: TRBJ1-4; DNA: TGCGCCAGCAGCTTGAACAGGGGGCGCAATGAAAAACTGTTTTTT; CDR3: CASSLNRGRNEKLFF
size: .; D: .; V: TRBV30; J: TRBJ1-1; DNA: TGTGCCTGGACACCGGGACAGAACACTGAAGCTTTCTTT; CDR3: CAWTPGQNTEAFF
size: .; D: .; V: TRBV11-3; J: TRBJ2-2; DNA: TGTGCCAGCAGCACCGTCGGCAGGGAAGACACCGGGGAGCTGTTTTTT; CDR3: CASSTVGREDTGELFF
size: .; D: TRBD2; V: TRBV3-1/TRBV3-2; J: TRBJ2-3; DNA: TGTGCCAGCAGCCAAGGAAGAGGCCTAGCGGTCCTCACAGATACGCAGTATTTT; CDR3: CASSQGRGLAVLTDTQYF
size: .; D: .; V: TRBV19; J: TRBJ1-1; DNA: TGTGCCAGTAGTATCCAGGGCACTGAAGCTTTCTTT; CDR3: CASSIQGTEAFF
size: .; D: .; V: TRBV27; J: TRBJ1-5; DNA: TGTGCCAGCGGAATACAGGGTAACAATCAGCCCCAGCATTTT; CDR3: CASGIQGNNQPQHF
size: .; D: TRBD2; V: TRBV5-5; J: TRBJ2-7; DNA: TGTGCCAGCAGCGGACTAAGCGGGAGAGTAAACGAGCAGTACTTC; CDR3: CASSGLSGRVNEQYF
size: .; D: .; V: TRBV5-4; J: TRBJ1-2; DNA: TGTGCCAGCAGTCCCAGGGAAAACTATGGCTACACCTTC; CDR3: CASSPRENYGYTF
size: .; D: .; V: TRBV28; J: TRBJ1-1; DNA: TGTGCCAGCAGTTCACCGGAGAGAGAAAGGGGGTTTTTGAACACTGAAGCTTTCTTT; CDR3: CASSSPERERGFLNTEAFF
size: .; D: .; V: TRBV10-3; J: TRBJ2-1; DNA: TGTGCCATCAGTGAGTCGAGAGGAAGCTCCTACAATGAGCAGTTCTTC; CDR3: CAISESRGSSYNEQFF
size: few; D: TRBD2; V: TRBV5-1; J: TRBJ2-7; DNA: TGCGCCAGCAGCCTTAGCGGGTCAAGCTCCTACGAGCAGTACTTC; CDR3: CASSLSGSSSYEQYF
size: once; D: TRBD2; V: TRBV5-6; J: TRBJ2-2; DNA: TGTGCCAGCAGCTTTGCACTAGCGGGGACCACCGGGGAGCTGTTTTTT; CDR3: CASSFALAGTTGELFF
size: once; D: .; V: TRBV15; J: TRBJ2-2; DNA: TGTGCCACCAGCAGACGTGCGAAAGGGGCACCGAACACCGGGGAGCTGTTTTTT; CDR3: CATSRRAKGAPNTGELFF
size: .; D: TRBD1; V: TRBV11-2; J: TRBJ1-1; DNA: TGTGCCAGCAGCTCGGGACAGCTGAACACTGAAGCTTTCTTT; CDR3: CASSSGQLNTEAFF
size: .; D: TRBD1; V: TRBV7-9; J: TRBJ1-4; DNA: TGTGCCAGCAGCCCTAGGGGGACAGACCCAACTAATGAAAAACTGTTTTTT; CDR3: CASSPRGTDPTNEKLFF
size: .; D: .; V: TRBV19; J: TRBJ1-1; DNA: TGTGCCAGTAGTTTCGGGGGGATGAACACTGAAGCTTTCTTT; CDR3: CASSFGGMNTEAFF
size: .; D: TRBD2; V: TRBV7-2; J: TRBJ2-3; DNA: TGTGCCAGCAGCACCAGGACTAGCGGGAGGGCCCGCACAGATACGCAGTATTTT; CDR3: CASSTRTSGRARTDTQYF
size: .; D: TRBD1; V: TRBV18; J: TRBJ1-1; DNA: TGTGCCAGCTCACCTAACCAGGGGGCAGGGAACACTGAAGCTTTCTTT; CDR3: CASSPNQGAGNTEAFF
size: .; D: TRBD2; V: TRBV11-3; J: TRBJ2-7; DNA: TGTGCCAGCAGCTTAGTTAGCGGGAGTTTCGACGAGCAGTACTTC; CDR3: CASSLVSGSFDEQYF
size: .; D: TRBD1; V: TRBV29-1; J: TRBJ1-1; DNA: TGCAGCGTTATACTATTCGGGACAGTGAACACTGAAGCTTTCTTT; CDR3: CSVILFGTVNTEAFF
size: .; D: .; V: TRBV4-2; J: TRBJ2-1; DNA: TGTGCCAGCAGCCTCCAGGGTAGGAATGAGCAGTTCTTC; CDR3: CASSLQGRNEQFF
size: .; D: .; V: TRBV6-5; J: TRBJ1-2; DNA: TGTGCCAGCATATCCCAGCGTAAAAACTATGGCTACACCTTC; CDR3: CASISQRKNYGYTF
size: .; D: .; V: TRBV3-1/TRBV3-2; J: TRBJ1-2; DNA: TGTGCCAGCAGCCAAGACGAGGTCGGCTATGGCTACACCTTC; CDR3: CASSQDEVGYGYTF
size: once; D: .; V: TRBV19; J: TRBJ1-1; DNA: TGTGCCAGTAGTATGAGGACACCCCATTTGGTCTTT; CDR3: CASSMRTPHLVF
size: .; D: .; V: TRBV9; J: TRBJ1-1; DNA: TGTGCCAGCAGTCAACAGGGTAGGAACACTGAAGCTTTCTTT; CDR3: CASSQQGRNTEAFF
size: once; D: TRBD2; V: TRBV7-9; J: TRBJ2-1; DNA: TGTGCCAGCAGCTTGCCTATCGGGACTAGCGGGGAATACAATGAGCAGTTCTTC; CDR3: CASSLPIGTSGEYNEQFF
size: .; D: .; V: TRBV7-8; J: TRBJ1-5; DNA: TGTGCCAGCAGCTTAGAGGACAGTCCAAATCAGCCCCAGCATTTT; CDR3: CASSLEDSPNQPQHF
size: .; D: TRBD1; V: TRBV9; J: TRBJ1-2; DNA: TGTGCCAGCAGCGTAGTGACAGGGGAGGTTTTAGGTGGCTACACCTTC; CDR3: CASSVVTGEVLGGYTF
size: few; D: TRBD2; V: TRBV28; J: TRBJ2-1; DNA: TGTGCCAGCAGGACTAGCGGGGGATCCCACAATGAGCAGTTCTTC; CDR3: CASRTSGGSHNEQFF
size: once; D: .; V: TRBV2; J: TRBJ2-1; DNA: TGTGCCAGCACCAACCTCGAGGGTAGCGACGGTGTGCAGTTCTTC; CDR3: CASTNLEGSDGVQFF
size: .; D: .; V: TRBV5-1; J: TRBJ2-2; DNA: TGCGCCAGCACCGAGTCCACCACCCCCGGGGAGCTGTTTTTT; CDR3: CASTESTTPGELFF
size: .; D: TRBD1; V: TRBV6-5; J: TRBJ1-2; DNA: TGTGCCAGCAGTCCGGCCGGGACAGGGGATTATGGCTACACCTTC; CDR3: CASSPAGTGDYGYTF
size: .; D: .; V: TRBV19; J: TRBJ1-1; DNA: TGTGCCAGTAGTATCCCAGGGGTGAGGACTGAAGCTTTCTTT; CDR3: CASSIPGVRTEAFF
size: .; D: TRBD2; V: TRBV11-2; J: TRBJ2-7; DNA: TGTGCCAGCAGCTTAGCGGCCTCCTTAGCGGGGGGCGGAGAGCAGTACTTC; CDR3: CASSLAASLAGGGEQYF
size: once; D: .; V: TRBV4-2; J: TRBJ2-1; DNA: TGTGCCAGCAGCCAAGCTGAGCTTGAGGACAATGAGCAGTTCTTC; CDR3: CASSQAELEDNEQFF
size: .; D: .; V: TRBV12-3/TRBV12-4; J: TRBJ1-1; DNA: TGTGCCAGCAGTCTACAGGGCCACACTGAAGCTTTCTTT; CDR3: CASSLQGHTEAFF
size: few; D: TRBD1; V: TRBV19; J: TRBJ1-5; DNA: TGTGCCAGTAGTGCCGGACAGGTGGTTCATTTT; CDR3: CASSAGQVVHF
size: .; D: .; V: TRBV28; J: TRBJ2-3; DNA: TGTGCCAGCAGTTTATTGTTTAAGGCAGGGGCCGTCGGGGGGAGCCTCACAGATACGCAGTATTTT; CDR3: CASSLLFKAGAVGGSLTDTQYF
size: .; D: .; V: TRBV12-3/TRBV12-4; J: TRBJ1-1; DNA: TGTGCCAGCAGTCCCGGAGGGAACACTGAAGCTTTCTTT; CDR3: CASSPGGNTEAFF
size: .; D: .; V: TRBV16; J: TRBJ1-2; DNA: TGTGCCAGCAGCCCGCGGGCCCCAGGGGACCATGGCTACACCTTC; CDR3: CASSPRAPGDHGYTF
size: .; D: .; V: TRBV13; J: TRBJ2-5; DNA: TGTGCCAGCAGCTTAGGGGGCCGGGAGACCCAGTACTTC; CDR3: CASSLGGRETQYF
size: .; D: TRBD2; V: TRBV7-9; J: TRBJ2-7; DNA: TGTGCCAGCAGCTTAGCGGGACTAGCGGGCTACGAGCAGTACTTC; CDR3: CASSLAGLAGYEQYF
size: .; D: TRBD2; V: TRBV9; J: TRBJ2-2; DNA: TGTGCCAGCAGCCCGCCCCGGCGGGAGACTTCCGGGGAGCTGTTTTTT; CDR3: CASSPPRRETSGELFF
size: .; D: TRBD1; V: TRBV5-4; J: TRBJ1-2; DNA: TGTGCCAGCAGCTCCCCGGACAGGGTTGGGTATGGCTACACCTTC; CDR3: CASSSPDRVGYGYTF
size: .; D: TRBD1; V: TRBV19; J: TRBJ2-3; DNA: TGTGCCAGTAGTATACCGGGACAGGCTAGCACAGATACGCAGTATTTT; CDR3: CASSIPGQASTDTQYF
size: .; D: .; V: TRBV5-5; J: TRBJ2-7; DNA: TGTGCCAGCAGCTTATCAGGACAGCCTCCGTTCGAGCAGTACTTC; CDR3: CASSLSGQPPFEQYF
size: .; D: .; V: TRBV28; J: TRBJ2-7; DNA: TGTGCCAGCAGTCCGCCCCGAGGGATCGCCTCCTACGAGCAGTACTTC; CDR3: CASSPPRGIASYEQYF
size: .; D: TRBD1; V: TRBV2; J: TRBJ2-1; DNA: TGTGCCAGTCGACCGGGACAGGGGAACTATGAGCAGTTCTTC; CDR3: CASRPGQGNYEQFF